Below are 20 T cell receptor beta chains sequenced from a single sample in a study of response to subunit inactivated influenza vaccine. TCRdb processed the RT-PCR reads anew with MiXCR; each CDR3 protein has one entry. Among roughly 500,000 distinct CDR3 sequences listed, about 25% were seen once. Specimen: CD4+ T cells sorted from PBMCs, collected 4 to 6 days after vaccination. Every receptor here comes from a man in his fifties or sixties who received an inactivated influenza vaccine.

V is TRBV7-9 and J is TRBJ1-2; no definite D call. Germline CDR1 is SEHNR and CDR2 is FQNEAQ (reference sequence). V was shortened by 5 bases and J by 6 bases, with 16 bases between the two germline ends. The CDR3 sequence is 14 residues long. This chain's CDR3 is CASSLRLFGDGYTF. In nucleotides, the CDR3 is TGTGCCAGCAGCCTCCGATTATTTGGCGATGGCTACACCTTC.

This clonotype was counted between two and nine times. The CDR3: CASRLDPTVSGTEAFF. DNA for the CDR3: TGCGCCAGCAGGCTAGACCCGACAGTCTCCGGCACTGAAGCTTTCTTT. The J gene is TRBJ1-1, the V gene TRBV5-1; maybe TRBD1 (5 bases). The CDR3 covers 16 residues. Germline CDR1 SGHRS, CDR2 YFSETQ. V lost 5 bases and J lost 4, with 21 bases in between.

This clonotype was seen a handful of times. The rearrangement uses TRBV20-1 and TRBJ1-1; D might be TRBD1 (6 bases). The CDR3 has 14 residues. Per the germline V gene, CDR1 is DFQATT and CDR2 is SNEGSKA (reference sequence). V was clipped by 4 bases and J by 7 bases, with 19 bases between them. The CDR3 bases are TGCAGTGCTAACCTCGGACAGCGACCACGTGAAGCTTTCTTT. As protein: CSANLGQRPREAFF.

This clonotype came up many times. The chain recombines TRBV28 with TRBJ2-1; D is unresolved. Per germline, CDR1 MDHEN and CDR2 SYDVKM. The CDR3 has 13 residues. With 1 base removed from V and 8 bases from J, the gap between germline ends came to 9 bases. The CDR3 DNA sequence: TGTGCCAGCAGTTTATCCGGCCTTTATGAGCAGTTCTTC. It encodes CASSLSGLYEQFF.

This clonotype was counted between two and nine times. The CDR3: CASSPTVQETQYF. The CDR3 DNA reads TGTGCCAGCAGCCCGACAGTCCAAGAGACCCAGTACTTC. The chain uses TRBV7-6 and TRBJ2-5, with TRBD1 as a possible D gene (5 bases). The CDR3 is made up of 13 amino acids. The germline gives CDR1 SGHVS, CDR2 FNYEAQ. V dropped 5 bases and J dropped 1 base, with 8 bases sitting between them. The full variable domain, rest sourced from reference TRBV7-6 and TRBJ2-5, is GAGVSQSPRYKVTKRGQDVALRCDPISGHVSLYWYRQALGQGPEFLTYFNYEAQQDKSGLPNDRFSAERPEGSISTLTIQRTEQRDSAMYRCASSPTVQETQYFGPGTRLLVL.

This clonotype appeared a few times. This chain uses TRBV6-5 with TRBJ2-2; D unresolved. Trimming removed 0 bases at V and 7 bases at J, with 9 bases between. The CDR3 has 14 amino acids. Germline loops: CDR1 MNHEY, CDR2 SVGAGI. CDR3 nucleotides: TGTGCCAGCAGTTACTCATTTTGGGGCGGGGAGCTGTTTTTT. Encoded protein: CASSYSFWGGELFF.

The chain employs TRBV9 and TRBJ2-1, with 7 bases aligning to TRBD2. J was trimmed by 5 bases and V by 5 bases; bases with no gene match: 10. Per the germline V gene, CDR1 is SGDLS and CDR2 is YYNGEE. The CDR3 is 15 residues long. CDR3 in amino acids: CASSEYGTTNNEQFF. CDR3 nucleotides: TGTGCCAGCAGTGAATACGGGACTACCAACAATGAGCAGTTCTTC.

This clonotype was recorded many times. The chain recombines TRBV2 with TRBJ1-4; D might be TRBD1 (6 bases). Trimming shortened V by 8 bases and J by 8 bases, and 12 bases separated the two germline ends. Germline V lookup: CDR1 SNHLY, CDR2 FYNNEI. The CDR3 loop spans 12 amino acids. The CDR3 region has the DNA TGTGCCAGCCGTAAACAGGGCGAAAAACTGTTTTTT. Translated: CASRKQGEKLFF.

The genes are TRBV6-1 and TRBJ2-7; maybe TRBD1 (5 bases). In germline, CDR1 is MNHNS, CDR2 SASEGT. The V end was cut by 6 bases, the J end by 0 bases, with 12 bases between. There are 14 residues in the CDR3. CDR3 DNA: TGTGCCAGCAGGACCGGACATTCCTCCTACGAGCAGTACTTC. Residues: CASRTGHSSYEQYF.

This chain uses TRBV20-1 with TRBJ2-1; 7 bases line up with TRBD1. The CDR3 covers 12 residues. V trimming: 4 bases; J trimming: 9 bases; junction bases outside the gene matches: 6. CDR1 is DFQATT, CDR2 SNEGSKA, per germline (reference sequence). The CDR3, as DNA: TGCAGTGCTACCGCAGGGGGACCTGAGCAGTTCTTC. Translation gives CSATAGGPEQFF.

This clonotype was detected a few times. This chain uses TRBV11-2 with TRBJ1-1; 7 positions match TRBD1. J was trimmed by 1 base and V by 3 bases; bases with no gene match: 17. The length of the CDR3 is 19 residues. Germline lookup yields CDR1 SGHAT and CDR2 FQNNGV. CDR3 residues: CASSFILYGQAIRNTEAFF. In nucleotides, the CDR3 is TGTGCCAGCAGCTTTATCCTGTATGGACAGGCAATTCGGAACACTGAAGCTTTCTTT.

For the CDR3, the DNA is TGTGCCAGCAGGTGGACAGGGGGCCACGAGCAGTACTTC. Translation: CASRWTGGHEQYF. The chain employs TRBV6-1 and TRBJ2-7; 11 positions agree with TRBD1. J lost 5 bases, V lost 6 bases, and 3 bases had no gene match. Germline values: CDR1 MNHNS, CDR2 SASEGT. The CDR3 has 13 residues.

The V call is TRBV19, the J call TRBJ2-3; 11 positions agree with TRBD2. In germline, CDR1 is LNHDA, CDR2 SQIVND (reference sequence). V lost 1 base, J lost 5 bases, and 5 bases stayed unmatched. This CDR3 is built from 16 residues. The CDR3 DNA sequence: TGTGCCAGTAGTATAGGACTAGCGGGAAGGGGAGATACGCAGTATTTT. Translated: CASSIGLAGRGDTQYF.

This clonotype was detected a few times. The chain uses TRBV7-9 and TRBJ1-5, with D hard to call. Trimming shortened V by 3 bases and J by 4 bases, and 7 bases separated the two germline ends. Germline V gene lookup returns CDR1 SEHNR and CDR2 FQNEAQ (reference sequence). The CDR3 consists of 13 residues. The chain's CDR3 is CASSFSVNQPQHF. DNA of the CDR3: TGTGCCAGCAGCTTTAGCGTTAATCAGCCCCAGCATTTT.

In this sample, this clonotype turned up a few times. The J gene is TRBJ2-3, the V gene TRBV5-1; D gene unclear. Germline CDR1 SGHRS, CDR2 YFSETQ. The CDR3 covers 13 residues. V shed 3 bases and J shed 2 bases, with 7 bases lying between them. The CDR3 DNA reads as TGCGCCAGCAGCTCCCCGGCCACAGATACGCAGTATTTT. It translates to CASSSPATDTQYF. Looking up the rest from reference TRBV5-1 and TRBJ2-3 gives the full variable domain: KAGVTQTPRYLIKTRGQQVTLSCSPISGHRSVSWYQQTPGQGLQFLFEYFSETQRNKGNFPGRFSGRQFSNSRSEMNVSTLELGDSALYLCASSSPATDTQYFGPGTRLTVL.

This clonotype was detected once. The DNA is left out, because the CDR3 cannot be placed on it with certainty; the CDR3 is given as TCRdb lists it. The chain joins TRBV4-2 to TRBJ2-2. Germline V lookup: CDR1 LGHNA, CDR2 YNFKEQ. The CDR3 is 14 amino acids in total, end residues counted. The CDR3 sequence: CASSQDFGAGELFF.

The chain has TRBV3-1 and TRBJ2-7; no firm D call. CDR1 and CDR2 from the germline V gene are LGHDT and YNNKEL (reference sequence). This CDR3 has 13 residues. Between the trimmed V and J ends, which lost 7 bases and 5 bases, there was a span of 15 bases. CDR3 amino acids: CASTPGVANEQYF. CDR3 DNA: TGTGCCAGCACCCCCGGAGTGGCGAACGAGCAGTACTTC.

A few counts support this clonotype. The chain carries TRBV5-1 and TRBJ2-5; D remains ambiguous. CDR1 and CDR2 from the germline V gene are SGHRS and YFSETQ. CDR3 length: 15 residues. Trimming pared 7 bases from V and 5 bases from J, leaving 21 bases between. In DNA form, the CDR3 reads TGCGCCAGCCAACTTACTTCCAAGGCTCTCGAGACCCAGTACTTC. Amino acids: CASQLTSKALETQYF.

This clonotype was seen more than once but under ten times. This chain uses TRBV9 with TRBJ1-6; no reliable D call. The CDR3 spans 14 residues. From germline, CDR1 is SGDLS and CDR2 YYNGEE. V lost 3 bases, J lost 6 bases, and 10 bases lay in between. CDR3 nucleotide sequence: TGTGCCAGCAGCGCCGGGGTCTTTAATTCACCCCTCCACTTT. Protein: CASSAGVFNSPLHF.

The sample holds a few counts of this clonotype. V usage is TRBV7-2 and J usage is TRBJ2-7, with D hard to call. The CDR3 contains 14 residues. V shed 4 bases and J shed 3 bases, with 13 bases lying between them. The germline V gene encodes CDR1 SGHTA and CDR2 FQGNSA. The DNA of the CDR3 is TGTGCCAGCAGCTCACTACCTTCCCTCTACGAGCAGTACTTC. Residues: CASSSLPSLYEQYF.